This entry concerns a single T cell receptor (beta chain). The antigen remains undetermined. Sorting of PBMCs yielded the CD4+ and CD8+ T cells. Extracted RNA was reverse transcribed, and the resulting cDNA served as sequencing template. TCRdb's copy holds only in-frame clones and misses some; the assay was immunoSEQ multiplex PCR. Seen here are 140,000 to 150,000 clones, less than 75% observed once, and the top ten hold 36%. These data are taken from a study of CD8+ T cells in alopecia areata. Study observations and caveats: Normal scalp had lower clonality than lesional scalp, with alopecia totalis/universalis lesions showing this most strongly. Although TCR sharing was seen in mice, sharing across patients was less clear, possibly for HLA-related reasons.

The receptor comes from a human donor in good health. The sample was CD8+ T cells sorted from blood.

The CDR3 nucleotides read TGTGCCAGCAGCCAAGTTCAGGGAACCTACGAGCAGTACTTC. Amino acids: CASSQVQGTYEQYF. The chain employs TRBV4-2 and TRBJ2-7, with D perhaps matching TRBD1 (5 bases). The V gene lost 1 base and the J gene lost 2 bases, with 9 bases spanning the gap. The CDR3 runs 14 residues. CDR1 and CDR2 from the germline V gene are LGHNA and YNFKEQ.